One and the same sample provided the 5 T cell receptor beta chains below, sequenced in a study of shared clonotypes between healthy human individuals. Clones were read by immunoSEQ multiplex PCR, and TCRdb kept only the in-frame ones, dropping some. In the table there are approximately 1.5 million clones, about 98.5% of which are singletons. Source material: naive CD4+ T cells sorted from blood. Subset in this sample: CD45RA+ positively selected. These receptors came from a young man in good health.

A remark on this clone: Other nucleotide sequences from this sample produce the same CDR3. The chain uses TRBV5-1 and TRBJ1-2, with 7 bases fitting TRBD1. CDR1 is SGHRS, CDR2 YFSETQ, per germline. This CDR3 has 13 amino acids. After removal of 0 bases from V and 6 bases from J, the junction contained 2 bases not matched to a gene. The CDR3 region has the DNA TGCGCCAGCAGCTTGGTTACAGGGGATGGCTACACCTTC. Amino acids: CASSLVTGDGYTF.

The chain links TRBV2 to TRBJ2-1; 7 positions match TRBD2. The CDR3 loop spans 16 amino acids. J was trimmed by 4 bases and V by 4 bases; bases with no gene match: 10. Germline V gene sequence: CDR1 SNHLY, CDR2 FYNNEI. The CDR3 is CASSVNGLVPYNEQFF. The CDR3 coding sequence is TGTGCCAGCAGTGTGAACGGACTAGTACCTTACAATGAGCAGTTCTTC.

This clone was seen once. The chain carries TRBV10-3 and TRBJ2-3; a weak D match, TRBD1 (7 bases). CDR1 is ENHRY and CDR2 is SYGVKD in the germline V gene. Trimming left V 6 bases short and J 0 bases short, with 13 bases between. The CDR3 has 15 amino acids. The CDR3 spells CAIRKSGGSTDTQYF. CDR3 nucleotides: TGTGCCATCAGAAAGTCAGGGGGGAGCACAGATACGCAGTATTTT.

The CDR3 DNA follows: TGTGCCAGCAGTTCCGGGGGACAGGGCTTAGAGACCCAGTACTTC. The encoded protein is CASSSGGQGLETQYF. The chain has TRBV27 and TRBJ2-5, with 9 nucleotides matching TRBD1. V lost 4 bases to trimming and J lost 4 bases; unmatched junction nucleotides: 7. This CDR3 spans 15 amino acids. Germline assignment: CDR1 MNHEY and CDR2 SMNVEV (reference sequence).

The chain is built from TRBV5-4 and TRBJ2-7; no clear D. CDR1 is SGHNT, CDR2 YYREEE, per germline (reference sequence). This CDR3 has 17 residues. The V end lost 4 bases, the J end lost 6 bases, and 26 bases lay between the germline ends. CDR3 in amino acids: CASSVGMGPGYGVEQYF. As DNA, the CDR3 is TGTGCCAGCAGCGTTGGTATGGGTCCCGGTTATGGGGTCGAGCAGTACTTC.